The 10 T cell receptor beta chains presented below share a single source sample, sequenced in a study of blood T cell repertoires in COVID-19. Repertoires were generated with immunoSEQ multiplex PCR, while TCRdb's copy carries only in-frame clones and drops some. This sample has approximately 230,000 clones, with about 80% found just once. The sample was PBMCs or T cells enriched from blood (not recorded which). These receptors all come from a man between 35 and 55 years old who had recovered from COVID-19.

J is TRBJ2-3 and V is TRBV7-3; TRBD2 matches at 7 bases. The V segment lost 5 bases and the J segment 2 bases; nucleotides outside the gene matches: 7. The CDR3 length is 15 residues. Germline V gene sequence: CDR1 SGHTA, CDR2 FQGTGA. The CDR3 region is CASSGSGTTTDTQYF. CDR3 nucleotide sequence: TGTGCCAGCAGCGGATCCGGGACTACCACAGATACGCAGTATTTT.

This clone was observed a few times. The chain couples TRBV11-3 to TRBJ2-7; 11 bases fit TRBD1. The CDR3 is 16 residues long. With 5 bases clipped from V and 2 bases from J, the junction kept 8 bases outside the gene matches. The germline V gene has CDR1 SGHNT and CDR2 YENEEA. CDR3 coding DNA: TGTGCCAGCAGCCGCTCCGGGGACAGGGGGACCTACGAGCAGTACTTC. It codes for CASSRSGDRGTYEQYF.

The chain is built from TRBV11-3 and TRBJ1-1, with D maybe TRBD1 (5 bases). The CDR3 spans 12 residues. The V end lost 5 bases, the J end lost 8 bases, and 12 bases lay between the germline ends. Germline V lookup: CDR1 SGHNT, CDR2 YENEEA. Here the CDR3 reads CASSTDGGEAFF. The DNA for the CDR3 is TGTGCCAGCAGCACGGACGGGGGAGAAGCTTTCTTT.

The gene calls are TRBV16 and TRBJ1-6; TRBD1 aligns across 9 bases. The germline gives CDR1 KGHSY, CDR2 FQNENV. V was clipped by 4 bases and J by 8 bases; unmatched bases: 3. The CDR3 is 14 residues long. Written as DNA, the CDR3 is TGTGCCAGCAGCCGGGACAGGGCCTATTCACCCCTCCACTTT. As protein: CASSRDRAYSPLHF.

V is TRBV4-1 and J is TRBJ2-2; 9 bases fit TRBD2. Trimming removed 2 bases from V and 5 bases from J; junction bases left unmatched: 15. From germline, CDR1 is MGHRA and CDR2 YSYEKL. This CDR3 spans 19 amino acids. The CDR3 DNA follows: TGCGCCAGCAGCCAAACCCCATCAATTAGCGGGGGTAGAACCGGGGAGCTGTTTTTT. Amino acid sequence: CASSQTPSISGGRTGELFF.

The CDR3 coding sequence is TGTGCCAGCAGCTTGGATTACAGGGGGCGAGGCGGGGAGCTGTTTTTT. Encoded protein: CASSLDYRGRGGELFF. This chain links TRBV5-5 with TRBJ2-2; TRBD1 aligns across 9 bases. Germline values: CDR1 SGHKS, CDR2 YYEKEE (reference sequence). The CDR3 runs to 16 residues. Trimming cost V 0 bases and J 7 bases; bases outside gene matches: 7.

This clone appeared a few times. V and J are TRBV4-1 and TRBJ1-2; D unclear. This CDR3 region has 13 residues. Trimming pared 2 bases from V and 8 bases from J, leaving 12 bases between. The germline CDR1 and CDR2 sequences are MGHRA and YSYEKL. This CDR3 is CASSQNLVEGYTF. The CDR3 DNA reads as TGCGCCAGCAGCCAAAACCTTGTGGAGGGCTACACCTTC.

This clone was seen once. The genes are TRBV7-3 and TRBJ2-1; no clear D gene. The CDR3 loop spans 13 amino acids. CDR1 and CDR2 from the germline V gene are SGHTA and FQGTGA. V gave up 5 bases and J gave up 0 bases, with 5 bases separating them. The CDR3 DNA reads TGTGCCAGCAGCACAAACTCCTACAATGAGCAGTTCTTC. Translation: CASSTNSYNEQFF. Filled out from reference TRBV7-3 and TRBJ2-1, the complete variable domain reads GAGVSQTPSNKVTEKGKYVELRCDPISGHTALYWYRQSLGQGPEFLIYFQGTGAADDSGLPNDRFFAVRPEGSVSTLKIQRTERGDSAVYLCASSTNSYNEQFFGPGTRLTVL.

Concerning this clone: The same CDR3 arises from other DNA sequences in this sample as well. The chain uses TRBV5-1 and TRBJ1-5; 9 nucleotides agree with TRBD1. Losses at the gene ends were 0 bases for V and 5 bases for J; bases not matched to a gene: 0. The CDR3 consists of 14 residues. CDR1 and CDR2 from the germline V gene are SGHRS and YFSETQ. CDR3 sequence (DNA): TGCGCCAGCAGCTTGGGACAGGGGGATCAGCCCCAGCATTTT. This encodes CASSLGQGDQPQHF.

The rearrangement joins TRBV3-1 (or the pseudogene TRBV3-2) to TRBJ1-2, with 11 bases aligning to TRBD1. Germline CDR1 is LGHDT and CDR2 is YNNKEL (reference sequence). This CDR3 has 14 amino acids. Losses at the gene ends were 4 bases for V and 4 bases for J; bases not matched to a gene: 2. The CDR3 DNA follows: TGTGCCAGCAGCCGGACAGGGGGCATCTATGGCTACACCTTC. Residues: CASSRTGGIYGYTF.